A single sample gave rise to the 15 T cell receptor beta chains below, sequenced in a study of early T cells in non-severe SARS-CoV-2 infection. One entry per CDR3 protein, called by TCRdb with MiXCR from the 5' RACE reads. The table shows 65,000 to 75,000 distinct CDR3 sequences, with 4% to 6% occurring only once. Source: whole blood, taken at baseline. The receptor set was obtained from an adult who was a healthcare worker with PCR-confirmed SARS-CoV-2 infection or an uninfected control (not recorded which). The donor label of this sample is uncertain.

This clonotype was detected many times. J is TRBJ1-4 and V is TRBV5-5, with 9 positions matching TRBD1. Trimming removed 4 bases from V and 7 bases from J; junction bases left unmatched: 5. This CDR3 comprises 14 residues. Germline V gives CDR1 SGHKS, CDR2 YYEKEE (reference sequence). Written as DNA, the CDR3 is TGTGCCAGCAGCCACGGACAGGGGCCTGAAAAACTGTTTTTT. Translated, it gives CASSHGQGPEKLFF.

This clonotype was seen only a few times. This rearrangement joins TRBV7-8 to TRBJ2-5, with D possibly matching TRBD1 (6 bases). This CDR3 has 16 residues. Trimming left V 1 base short and J 3 bases short, with 15 bases between. Looked up from germline, CDR1 is SGHVS and CDR2 is FQNEAQ. This CDR3 is CASSLVSTGWEETQYF. The CDR3 nucleotides are TGTGCCAGCAGCTTAGTTTCAACAGGGTGGGAAGAGACCCAGTACTTC.

This clonotype was observed many times. The chain has TRBV20-1 and TRBJ2-4; D perhaps matches TRBD1 (6 bases). CDR3 size: 13 residues. The germline gives CDR1 DFQATT, CDR2 SNEGSKA (reference sequence). V lost 6 bases and J lost 6, with 15 bases in between. CDR3 coding DNA: TGCAGTGCCCCTACCGGGACACCAAACATTCAGTACTTC. Protein: CSAPTGTPNIQYF.

This clonotype was observed at least ten times. The V and J genes are TRBV4-3 and TRBJ1-1; TRBD1 is a possible D gene (5 bases). Trimming took off 1 base at V and 5 bases at J, with 11 bases between the two ends. Germline loops: CDR1 LGHNA, CDR2 YSLEER. CDR3 length: 14 residues. The CDR3 region has the DNA TGCGCCAGCAGCCAAGCCGGGGGTAGGACTGAAGCTTTCTTT. This codes for CASSQAGGRTEAFF.

In this sample, this clonotype turned up a few times. V and J are TRBV6-2 or TRBV6-3 and TRBJ2-3, with TRBD2 matching over 7 bases. This CDR3 has 16 amino acids. V was pared by 2 bases and J by 2 bases, with 7 bases of the junction left unmatched. Germline CDR1 is MNHEY and CDR2 is SVGEGT. CDR3 coding DNA: TGTGCCAGCAGTTACCCCGAGGGAGGGGACACAGATACGCAGTATTTT. Translation: CASSYPEGGDTDTQYF.

Many counts were recorded for this clonotype. V is TRBV18 and J is TRBJ1-2, with D hard to call. This CDR3 is built from 14 residues. The germline CDR1 and CDR2 sequences are KGHSH and LQKENI. Trimming removed 0 bases from V and 8 bases from J, with 13 bases in between. CDR3 protein: CASSPPPEGNGYTF. In DNA, the CDR3 is TGTGCCAGCTCACCACCTCCTGAAGGGAACGGCTACACCTTC.

This clonotype appeared many times. This chain uses TRBV7-3 with TRBJ2-1, with D possibly being TRBD1 (5 bases). V was trimmed by 5 bases and J by 7 bases, leaving 9 bases between them. Germline V lookup: CDR1 SGHTA, CDR2 FQGTGA. This CDR3 spans 12 amino acids. The CDR3: CASSQTANEQFF. As DNA, the CDR3 is TGTGCCAGCAGCCAGACAGCGAATGAGCAGTTCTTC.

This clonotype was recorded many times. The V and J genes are TRBV7-6 and TRBJ2-7; 8 bases agree with TRBD2. J was trimmed by 5 bases and V by 4 bases; bases with no gene match: 16. The CDR3 is 17 residues long. From germline, CDR1 is SGHVS and CDR2 FNYEAQ. CDR3 coding DNA: TGTGCCAGCAGCTCCCTCCACGGGGGACTAGTTAGCCACGAGCAGTACTTC. Its translation is CASSSLHGGLVSHEQYF.

The chain links TRBV6-2 or TRBV6-3 to TRBJ1-3, with D uncertain. CDR1 MNHEY and CDR2 SVGEGT come from the germline V gene. The germline V and J ends were trimmed by 6 bases and 2 bases, with 17 bases remaining between them. The CDR3 sequence is 16 residues long. CDR3 DNA: TGTGCCAGCAGATACGCTGTCAGGTTGACTGGAAACACCATATATTTT. The encoded protein is CASRYAVRLTGNTIYF.

The sample holds many counts of this clonotype. The genes are TRBV12-3 or TRBV12-4 and TRBJ2-2, with 8 bases fitting TRBD1. Unmatched junction bases numbered 8, after V lost 8 bases and J lost 6 bases. The CDR3 runs 14 residues. The CDR3 nucleotides are TGTGCCAGCGAAAACGGACAGGGCGCCGGGGAGCTGTTTTTT. Encoded protein: CASENGQGAGELFF.

On this clonotype: A read error may explain this, as a much larger clone is one base away. The V gene is TRBV4-1, the J gene TRBJ2-7, with 8 bases lining up with TRBD1. V trimming: 2 bases; J trimming: 4 bases; junction bases outside the gene matches: 13. The germline V gene encodes CDR1 MGHRA and CDR2 YSYEKL. The CDR3 is 17 amino acids. CDR3 sequence (DNA): TGCGCCAGCAGCCAATCGGAACCGGACAGGGTGGGGTACGAGCAGTACTTC. This gives the protein CASSQSEPDRVGYEQYF.

Ten or more counts support this clonotype. The J gene is TRBJ2-6, the V gene TRBV4-1; 7 bases line up with TRBD1. From germline, CDR1 is MGHRA and CDR2 YSYEKL. This CDR3 spans 20 amino acids. V lost 0 bases, J lost 1 base, and 12 bases stayed unmatched. CDR3 loop: CASSQEGTGATISGANVLTF. As DNA, the CDR3 is TGCGCCAGCAGCCAAGAAGGAACAGGGGCCACTATATCTGGGGCCAACGTCCTGACTTTC.

The chain has TRBV29-1 and TRBJ1-2; D unresolved. V gave up 7 bases and J gave up 2 bases, with 17 bases separating them. The germline gives CDR1 SQVTM, CDR2 ANQGSEA. The CDR3 has 14 amino acids. The CDR3 region is CSATQQTINYGYTF. The CDR3 nucleotides are TGCAGCGCCACGCAGCAGACGATAAACTATGGCTACACCTTC.

The chain combines TRBV5-1 with TRBJ1-5; 9 positions agree with TRBD1. The ends lost 5 bases at V and 1 base at J; junction bases unmatched: 4. The CDR3 spans 15 residues. Germline V gene sequence: CDR1 SGHRS, CDR2 YFSETQ. The CDR3 region is CASRIGQGSNQPQHF. CDR3 DNA: TGCGCCAGCAGGATCGGACAGGGGAGCAATCAGCCCCAGCATTTT.

This clonotype was counted many times. V and J are TRBV6-5 and TRBJ1-1, with D perhaps TRBD1 (6 bases). The V and J ends lost 0 bases and 0 bases respectively, with 11 bases between them. CDR1 MNHEY and CDR2 SVGAGI come from the germline V gene. The CDR3 contains 16 residues. The CDR3 region is CASSYSPGDVNTEAFF. CDR3 nucleotide sequence: TGTGCCAGCAGTTACTCGCCAGGGGACGTGAACACTGAAGCTTTCTTT.